This T cell receptor beta chain was observed in a study of T cells after yellow fever vaccination (dated by TCRdb to about 2019). Regarding the research as a whole: The SMART-Seq v4 Ultra Low Input RNA kit was used to prepare libraries from fractions with low cell numbers. Two healthy male donors made up the cohort, one aged 18 to 30 years and the other aged 30 to 39 years. Blood samples were taken at several timepoints before and after primary and secondary immunization, and bulk PBMC replicates and cell subsets were isolated. Bulk TCR alpha and beta repertoires were sequenced longitudinally to track T-cell clones before and after primary and booster YFV17D yellow fever vaccination. Summary of the overall study and its limitations: Computational filtering was required because FACS-sorted repertoires could contain abundant contaminating clonotypes from the bulk population. Compared with the primary T-cell response, the secondary T-cell response was faster but weaker, reaching its peak on day 5 rather than on day 15. After the booster, most clones that had expanded after primary vaccination were detected again (around 97% of CD4 and around 88% of CD8), suggesting broad maintenance of memory. The study included only two donors, which limits how far the findings can be generalized. A small share of clonotypes occurred in both CD4 and CD8 compartments, likely arising from convergent recombination.

V sheds 0 bases and J sheds 5 bases, leaving 14 bases between their ends. The CDR3 contains 15 residues, cysteine and phenylalanine counted. Only CDR3 DNA is held: 45 bases, read in frame from base 1. For CDR1 and CDR2, the germline V gene lists SGHRS and YFSETQ. The sample's treatment or condition, from its label and the paper: live attenuated yellow fever vaccine strain. At every blood-draw timepoint, two biological replicates of bulk PBMCs were collected. PBMCs were isolated from peripheral blood using a standard Ficoll-Paque protocol. TriZol was used to extract RNA from bulk PBMCs, from CD4 and CD8 fractions, and from dextramer-positive and dextramer-negative fractions. TCR cDNA was synthesized by 5'RACE template switching, which introduced a universal primer site and unique molecular identifiers. Priming for cDNA synthesis came from both the TCR alpha and TCR beta constant segments. Libraries were amplified in two PCR steps, with sample barcodes and sequencing adapters added in the second step. Libraries were sequenced on Illumina HiSeq 2500 (2x100 bp) or NovaSeq (2x150 bp). In the source study's methods: MIGEC handled demultiplexing of reads and collapsing into UMI consensus sequences, while MiXCR performed V(D)J alignment. Vaccine-responding clonotypes were identified with edgeR using replicate PBMC samples, with FDR below 0.01 and a log2 fold change above 5 up to day 15 being required. Each bulk clonotype was labeled CD4 or CD8 based on which sequenced repertoire, CD4 or CD8, contained the clonotype at higher abundance. TCRdb reprocessed the public reads (quality trimming at Q25 with fastp, clone calling with MiXCR) and kept in-frame beta chains. CDR3 protein sequences are deduplicated, and each keeps its most common genes and DNA. The V and J calls, along with clone size, are taken from TCRdb and not from the paper's own processing. For this sample there are 450,000 to 550,000 distinct CDR3 sequences; about a fifth appear just once. About 16% of the sample goes to the ten largest clones.

A note on this clonotype: There is no known antigen for this receptor. Base quality data are lacking; no much larger clone is found one base away.

The input for sequencing was PBMCs, taken more than 20 days after the first yellow fever vaccination. The rearranged chain carries TRBV5-1 and TRBJ2-5; the D element could tentatively be TRBD1 or TRBD2, as 6 bases agree for each. This sequence originates from a man younger than 35 who received the YFV17D yellow fever vaccine. The CDR3 region has the sequence CASSLESGAQETQYF. The sequenced DNA is TGCGCCAGCAGCTTGGAGTCGGGGGCTCAGGAGACCCAGTACTTC.